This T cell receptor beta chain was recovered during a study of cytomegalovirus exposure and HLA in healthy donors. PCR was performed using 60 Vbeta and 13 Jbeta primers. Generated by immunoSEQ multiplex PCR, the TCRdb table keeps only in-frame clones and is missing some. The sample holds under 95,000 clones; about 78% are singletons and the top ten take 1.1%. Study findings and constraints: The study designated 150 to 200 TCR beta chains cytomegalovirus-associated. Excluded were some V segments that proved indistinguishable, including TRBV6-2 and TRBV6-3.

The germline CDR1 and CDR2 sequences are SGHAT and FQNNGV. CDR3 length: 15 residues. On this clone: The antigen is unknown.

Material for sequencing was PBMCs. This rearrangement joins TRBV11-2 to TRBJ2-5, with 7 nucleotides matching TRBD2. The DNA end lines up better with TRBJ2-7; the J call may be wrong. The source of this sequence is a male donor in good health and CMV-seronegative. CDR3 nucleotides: TGTGCCAGCAGCTTAGAAGGTGCGGGGGTCTACGAGCAGTACTTC. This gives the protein CASSLEGAGVYEQYF.